The rows below give T cell receptor beta chains drawn from one sample of a study of shared T cell receptors in the human thymus. Generated by immunoSEQ multiplex PCR, the TCRdb table keeps only in-frame clones and is missing some. The sample contains under 850,000 clones, 70% to 90% of which appear only once. The sample was also linked to a second study, of human thymus T cells.

What was sequenced was thymocytes. The receptors were gathered from a boy in the first two years of life with a congenital heart defect. Each CDR3 is given with its conserved first and last residue. The order of the fields is V gene, J gene, clone size, D gene, CDR3 DNA, CDR3 protein. D genes are given only for firm matches. The size entry is marked missing in some rows and otherwise reads once, few, many or a size class.

TRBV4-2,TRBJ2-3,.,.,TGTGCCAGCAGCCAAGACGAGGCGGACACAGATACGCAGTATTTT,CASSQDEADTDTQYF
TRBV6-1,TRBJ1-2,.,TRBD1,TGTGCCAGCAGTGCATGGGACAGGGGGCGTAGTTATGGCTACACCTTC,CASSAWDRGRSYGYTF
TRBV7-3,TRBJ1-2,.,TRBD1,TGTGCCAGCAGCCTCCGGACAGGGGCCTATGGCTACACCTTC,CASSLRTGAYGYTF
TRBV4-2,TRBJ1-1,.,TRBD1,TGTGCCAGCAGCCACCGGGACAGGGGGATGAACACTGAAGCTTTCTTT,CASSHRDRGMNTEAFF
TRBV5-4,TRBJ2-3,once,TRBD1,TGTGCCAGCAGCGAGGGACAGACCGATAGCACAGATACGCAGTATTTT,CASSEGQTDSTDTQYF
TRBV12-5,TRBJ1-2,.,TRBD1,TGTGCTAGTGGTTTGCCCAAGACGGACAGGGCGAGCTACACCTTC,CASGLPKTDRASYTF
TRBV4-3,TRBJ1-1,.,.,TGCGCCAGCAGCCAAGGTCGAGTGGGGCCTAAGAACACTGAAGCTTTCTTT,CASSQGRVGPKNTEAFF
TRBV11-2,TRBJ2-3,.,.,TGTGCCAGCAGCCCCCGACAGGATACGCAGTATTTT,CASSPRQDTQYF
TRBV7-2,TRBJ2-1,few,TRBD2,TGTGCCAGCAGCTTAACTCTAGCGGGGAACTACAATGAGCAGTTCTTC,CASSLTLAGNYNEQFF
TRBV18,TRBJ1-4,.,.,TGTGCCAGCTCACCGAGAGGGTTAGCTAATGAAAAACTGTTTTTT,CASSPRGLANEKLFF
TRBV30,TRBJ2-1,.,TRBD2,TGTGCCTGGTCGGGACTAGCGGCCTACAATGAGCAGTTCTTC,CAWSGLAAYNEQFF
TRBV5-6,TRBJ1-4,once,.,TGTGCCAGCAGCTTGCGGGACGGGAGTAATGAAAAACTGTTTTTT,CASSLRDGSNEKLFF
TRBV28,TRBJ2-1,.,TRBD1,TGTGCCAGCAGCCAGTACCCCGGACAGGCTCTTAGCTCCTACAATGAGCAGTTCTTC,CASSQYPGQALSSYNEQFF
TRBV4-3,TRBJ2-1,.,TRBD2,TGCGCCAGCAGCCCGACTAGCTTCAGCTACAATGAGCAGTTCTTC,CASSPTSFSYNEQFF
TRBV21-1,TRBJ2-7,.,.,TGTGCCAGCAGCAAAGGGGGAGCCGACGAGCAGTACTTC,CASSKGGADEQYF
TRBV4-2,TRBJ2-2,once,TRBD2,TGTGCCAGCAGCCAAGTACACGGGGGACTAGCGGGAGCCGGGGAGCTGTTTTTT,CASSQVHGGLAGAGELFF
TRBV28,TRBJ2-5,.,TRBD1,TGTGCCAGCACCCTGGGACAGGGGTTCGAGACCCAGTACTTC,CASTLGQGFETQYF
TRBV19,TRBJ2-1,once,TRBD2,TGTGCCAGTAGTTTAGGACTAGCGGGGGTTAAGGAGCAGTTCTTC,CASSLGLAGVKEQFF
TRBV4-2,TRBJ2-7,.,.,TGTGCCAGCAGCCAAGCGGGTCAGAGCCACGAGCAGTACTTC,CASSQAGQSHEQYF
TRBV5-1,TRBJ1-2,.,.,TGCGCCAGCAGCTTGGGGGCACTCCACGCACTCCCACTTTTTAACTATGGCTACACCTTC,CASSLGALHALPLFNYGYTF
TRBV7-8,TRBJ2-6,.,.,TGTGCCAGCAGCTTAGGTGCTTACGCGGTCGGGGCCAACGTCCTGACTTTC,CASSLGAYAVGANVLTF
TRBV5-4,TRBJ1-2,.,TRBD1,TGTGCCAGCAGCGGAACGGACAGGGAAGATTATGGCTACACCTTC,CASSGTDREDYGYTF
TRBV11-2,TRBJ2-5,.,TRBD2,TGTGCCAGCCGCCAAGCGGGAGTTGTAGAGGAGACCCAGTACTTC,CASRQAGVVEETQYF
TRBV4-3,TRBJ2-5,once,TRBD2,TGCGCCAGCAGCCAAGATAGGTCTAGCGGGAGATTAGAGACCCAGTACTTC,CASSQDRSSGRLETQYF
TRBV11-2,TRBJ2-1,.,.,TGTGCCAGCAGCTTAGTGCAGAGCGGGCTCTCCTACAATGAGCAGTTCTTC,CASSLVQSGLSYNEQFF
TRBV27,TRBJ2-7,few,TRBD1,TGTGCCAGCAGTCCTGGACAGGGGGCCCACTACGAGCAGTACTTC,CASSPGQGAHYEQYF
TRBV13,TRBJ2-7,.,TRBD2,TGTGCCAGCAGCTCCTGGGATGAGCGGGAGATTCATGGCGAGCAGTACTTC,CASSSWDEREIHGEQYF
TRBV5-1,TRBJ2-2,once,.,TGCGCCAGCAGGGTAGGGGTCGGGGAGCTGTTTTTT,CASRVGVGELFF
TRBV7-9,TRBJ2-3,.,.,TGTGCCAGCAGCCCCCTCCCCGGGACTCTTAGGGGCACAGATACGCAGTATTTT,CASSPLPGTLRGTDTQYF
TRBV5-4,TRBJ2-1,.,TRBD2,TGTGCCAGCAGCTTCCCCGGGACTAGCGGCTACAATGAGCAGTTCTTC,CASSFPGTSGYNEQFF
TRBV2,TRBJ2-3,.,.,TGTGCCAGCCTGCGACCAGGTGAGGGAGCAGATACGCAGTATTTT,CASLRPGEGADTQYF
TRBV7-2,TRBJ2-1,.,.,TGTGCCAGCAGCCCTACCGTCCCCAATGAGCAGTTCTTC,CASSPTVPNEQFF
TRBV4-3,TRBJ2-5,.,TRBD2,TGCGCCAGCAGCCAGGACTGGGGGGGGTCTGGGAAAGAGACCCAGTACTTC,CASSQDWGGSGKETQYF
TRBV2,TRBJ1-2,once,.,TGTGCCAGCAGTGAAGCGAACAGGGAGATAGGCTACACCTTC,CASSEANREIGYTF
TRBV25-1,TRBJ2-1,.,.,TGTGCCAGCAGTGAATGGGCGGAGCAGTTCTTC,CASSEWAEQFF
TRBV9,TRBJ2-3,.,.,TGTGCCAGCAGCGATCGGGACTTTACAGATACGCAGTATTTT,CASSDRDFTDTQYF
TRBV23-1,TRBJ2-2,.,TRBD1,TGCGCCGGGGGGACAGGGATACGCGGGGAGCTGTTTTTT,CAGGTGIRGELFF
TRBV6-5,TRBJ2-3,.,.,TGTGCCAGCAGTTCGCAGCGGGTATCTAGCACAGATACGCAGTATTTT,CASSSQRVSSTDTQYF
TRBV15,TRBJ2-6,.,.,TGTGCCACCAGTACGGACTCACTATGGTCTGGGGCCAACGTCCTGACTTTC,CATSTDSLWSGANVLTF
TRBV7-9,TRBJ2-7,.,TRBD2,TGTGCCAGCATCGAACCTAGCGGATCCTACGAGCAGTACTTC,CASIEPSGSYEQYF
TRBV7-9,TRBJ2-1,.,TRBD2,TGTGCCAGCAGCGGGGGACTAGCGACCTCCTACAATGAGCAGTTCTTC,CASSGGLATSYNEQFF
TRBV5-4,TRBJ2-7,.,TRBD1,TGTGCCAGCAGCTTGGATGGACAGGGGATCAGCGAGCAGTACTTC,CASSLDGQGISEQYF
TRBV6-1,TRBJ1-3,.,.,TGTGCCAGCAGACCTAAGTTCACTGGAAACACCATATATTTT,CASRPKFTGNTIYF
TRBV7-9,TRBJ1-4,.,TRBD1,TGTGCCAGCAGCCGGGGACAGCACAAAAAACTGTTTTTT,CASSRGQHKKLFF
TRBV6-1,TRBJ1-4,.,.,TGTGCCAGCAGTGAAACCCCGGTAGCTAATGAAAAACTGTTTTTT,CASSETPVANEKLFF
TRBV5-6,TRBJ2-4,.,TRBD2,TGTGCCAGCAGCCCCTCAACCCGGGGGGGCATTCAGTACTTC,CASSPSTRGGIQYF
TRBV29-1,TRBJ2-3,.,TRBD2,TGCAGCGTGGCCTTAGCGGGAAGCACAGATACGCAGTATTTT,CSVALAGSTDTQYF
TRBV19,TRBJ1-1,.,TRBD1,TGTGCCAGTAGTATCACAGGGGTAGACACTGAAGCTTTCTTT,CASSITGVDTEAFF
TRBV27,TRBJ2-5,.,.,TGTGCCAGCAGTCCCACCTCGGCTACGGGAACTCACCCAGAGACCCAGTACTTC,CASSPTSATGTHPETQYF
TRBV4-3,TRBJ2-7,.,.,TGCGCCAGCAGCCAAGAAAGGGGCGGAAACGCCTACGAGCAGTACTTC,CASSQERGGNAYEQYF
TRBV28,TRBJ2-7,.,TRBD1,TGTGCCAGCAGTTTAGCGGTGCAGGGGGCCTCTTACGAGCAGTACTTC,CASSLAVQGASYEQYF
TRBV19,TRBJ1-4,few,.,TGTGCCAGTAGTACGCGTACTAATGAAAAACTGTTTTTT,CASSTRTNEKLFF